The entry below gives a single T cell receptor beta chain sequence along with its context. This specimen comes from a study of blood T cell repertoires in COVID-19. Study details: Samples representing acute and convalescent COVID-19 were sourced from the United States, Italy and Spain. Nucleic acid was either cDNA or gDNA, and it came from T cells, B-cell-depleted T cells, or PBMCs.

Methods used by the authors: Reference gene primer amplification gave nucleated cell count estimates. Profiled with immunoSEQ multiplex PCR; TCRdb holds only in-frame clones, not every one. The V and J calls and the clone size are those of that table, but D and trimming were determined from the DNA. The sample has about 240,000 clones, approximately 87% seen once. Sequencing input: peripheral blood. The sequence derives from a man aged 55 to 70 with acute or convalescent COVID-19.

CDR3 residues: CASSSGLSSYEQYF. DNA of the CDR3: TGTGCCAGCAGCTCGGGACTGAGTTCCTACGAGCAGTACTTC. This chain connects TRBV11-3 to TRBJ2-7, with TRBD2 as a possible D gene (6 bases). V was clipped by 4 bases and J by 1 base, with 11 bases between them. The CDR3 loop spans 14 amino acids. The germline CDR1 and CDR2 sequences are SGHNT and YENEEA.